The clone carrying this T cell receptor beta chain turned up a few times. Antigen specificity is unknown. These data are taken from a study of CD8 T cells in ankylosing spondylitis. The CDR3 is made up of 15 amino acids. J gave up 5 bases and V 0 bases, and 6 bases lay outside the gene matches. Germline V gives CDR1 SGDLS, CDR2 YYNGEE. Study findings and constraints: One TCR beta motif, made up of roughly 8 highly homologous variants, appeared characteristic of ankylosing spondylitis blood.

TCRdb reprocessed the 5' RACE reads via MiXCR and lists one record per CDR3 protein. The sample yields around 280,000 distinct CDR3 sequences, over 15% seen once. Sequenced material: blood, either unsorted or a sorted T cell fraction (not recorded which). The receptor was isolated from a male donor with ankylosing spondylitis or in good health (not recorded which). The V call is TRBV9, the J call TRBJ2-5; 8 bases align to TRBD1. CDR3 region: CASSVASGGMETQYF. DNA for the CDR3: TGTGCCAGCAGCGTAGCTTCAGGGGGCATGGAGACCCAGTACTTC.